The rows below give T cell receptor beta chains drawn from one sample of a study of shared clonotypes between healthy human individuals. Method: immunoSEQ multiplex PCR; TCRdb's copy keeps in-frame clones and lacks some. The sample carries roughly 650,000 clones, approximately 96% recorded once. The source material was naive CD8+ T cells sorted from blood. These receptors were collected from a woman under 40 in good health. The CDR3 runs from the conserved cysteine through the conserved F or W. D genes are given only for firm matches. Expanded clones are given a class, and other clones once, few, many or no size at all.

j_gene: TRBJ1-2; v_gene: TRBV28; len: 14; d_gene: -; abundance: -; CDR3nt: TGTGCCAGCAGTTTACAAGCAGGGCCCACTGGCTACACCTTC; CDR3aa: CASSLQAGPTGYTF
j_gene: TRBJ1-5; v_gene: TRBV28; len: 14; d_gene: -; abundance: -; CDR3nt: TGTGCCAGCAGTTTACAGTATAGCAATCAGCCCCAGCATTTT; CDR3aa: CASSLQYSNQPQHF
j_gene: TRBJ2-7; v_gene: TRBV5-1; len: 16; d_gene: -; abundance: -; CDR3nt: TGCGCCAGCAGCTTGGCTGGCAGACCAAGCTCCTACGAGCAGTACTTC; CDR3aa: CASSLAGRPSSYEQYF
j_gene: TRBJ2-1; v_gene: TRBV5-6; len: 13; d_gene: -; abundance: once; CDR3nt: TGTGCCAGCAGCCCCAGCGGGCTCAATGAGCAGTTCTTC; CDR3aa: CASSPSGLNEQFF
j_gene: TRBJ2-1; v_gene: TRBV7-7; len: 15; d_gene: TRBD2; abundance: -; CDR3nt: TGTGCCAGCAGCCAAGGGACTAGCGGGTACAATGAGCAGTTCTTC; CDR3aa: CASSQGTSGYNEQFF
j_gene: TRBJ2-7; v_gene: TRBV29-1; len: 11; d_gene: -; abundance: -; CDR3nt: TGCAGCGCCTCGGACAACTACGAGCAGTACTTC; CDR3aa: CSASDNYEQYF
j_gene: TRBJ2-7; v_gene: TRBV5-1; len: 18; d_gene: TRBD2; abundance: -; CDR3nt: TGCGCCAGCAGCTTGTTCCCCAAGCGACTAGCGGGCCGCTACGAGCAGTACTTC; CDR3aa: CASSLFPKRLAGRYEQYF
j_gene: TRBJ2-1; v_gene: TRBV28; len: 14; d_gene: -; abundance: -; CDR3nt: TGTGCCAGCAGTTTATACGAGTCCTACAATGAGCAGTTCTTC; CDR3aa: CASSLYESYNEQFF
j_gene: TRBJ2-3; v_gene: TRBV6-6; len: 15; d_gene: -; abundance: -; CDR3nt: TGTGCCAGCAGGCATCCGTGGGAGGGCACAGATACGCAGTATTTT; CDR3aa: CASRHPWEGTDTQYF
j_gene: TRBJ2-6; v_gene: TRBV11-2; len: 15; d_gene: -; abundance: -; CDR3nt: TGTGCCAGCAGCCCACTGCAAGGGGGGGCCAACGTCCTGACTTTC; CDR3aa: CASSPLQGGANVLTF
j_gene: TRBJ2-7; v_gene: TRBV5-8; len: 14; d_gene: -; abundance: -; CDR3nt: TGTGCCAGCAGCTCGGACGACAGCCCCTACGAGCAGTACTTC; CDR3aa: CASSSDDSPYEQYF
j_gene: TRBJ2-1; v_gene: TRBV27; len: 15; d_gene: -; abundance: -; CDR3nt: TGTGCCAGCGGCCTGGAGGATAGCTCCTACAATGAGCAGTTCTTC; CDR3aa: CASGLEDSSYNEQFF
j_gene: TRBJ2-2; v_gene: TRBV7-9; len: 14; d_gene: -; abundance: -; CDR3nt: TGTGCCAGCAGCCCTCGACTGGAAACCGGGGAGCTGTTTTTT; CDR3aa: CASSPRLETGELFF
j_gene: TRBJ2-7; v_gene: TRBV6-1; len: 13; d_gene: -; abundance: -; CDR3nt: TGTGCCAGCAGTGACTGGGACTCCTACGAGCAGTACTTC; CDR3aa: CASSDWDSYEQYF
j_gene: TRBJ2-7; v_gene: TRBV2; len: 13; d_gene: -; abundance: once; CDR3nt: TGTGCCAGCGTACAGCCTACGACCTACGAGCAGTACTTC; CDR3aa: CASVQPTTYEQYF
j_gene: TRBJ1-1; v_gene: TRBV27; len: 12; d_gene: TRBD1; abundance: -; CDR3nt: TGTGCCAGCAGTCTTAACAGGGGGGAAGCTTTCTTT; CDR3aa: CASSLNRGEAFF
j_gene: TRBJ2-7; v_gene: TRBV5-4; len: 13; d_gene: -; abundance: -; CDR3nt: TGTGCCAGCAGCTGGGACCTAACCTACGAGCAGTACTTC; CDR3aa: CASSWDLTYEQYF
j_gene: TRBJ1-1; v_gene: TRBV2; len: 12; d_gene: -; abundance: -; CDR3nt: TGTGCCAGCAGAGACGGTTACACTGAAGCTTTCTTT; CDR3aa: CASRDGYTEAFF
j_gene: TRBJ2-1; v_gene: TRBV19; len: 15; d_gene: -; abundance: -; CDR3nt: TGTGCCAGTAGTATAGGGGTATTAGCGGAACTGGGGCAGTTCTTC; CDR3aa: CASSIGVLAELGQFF
j_gene: TRBJ2-4; v_gene: TRBV13; len: 16; d_gene: TRBD2; abundance: -; CDR3nt: TGTGCCAGCAGCTCCGCGTGGGGGGGAGCCAAAAACATTCAGTACTTC; CDR3aa: CASSSAWGGAKNIQYF
j_gene: TRBJ2-1; v_gene: TRBV9; len: 15; d_gene: -; abundance: -; CDR3nt: TGTGCCAGCAGCGTAGGGCGTAGGGGGAGCAATGAGCAGTTCTTC; CDR3aa: CASSVGRRGSNEQFF
j_gene: TRBJ2-3; v_gene: TRBV13; len: 14; d_gene: TRBD2; abundance: -; CDR3nt: TGTGCCAGCAGCCTCCGGGGGGGGGCAGATACGCAGTATTTT; CDR3aa: CASSLRGGADTQYF
j_gene: TRBJ2-2; v_gene: TRBV30; len: 15; d_gene: -; abundance: -; CDR3nt: TGTGCCTGGAGTTGGACGTTCGCGAACACCGGGGAGCTGTTTTTT; CDR3aa: CAWSWTFANTGELFF
j_gene: TRBJ2-3; v_gene: TRBV27; len: 13; d_gene: -; abundance: -; CDR3nt: TGTGCCAGCAATGTAGCAGGTTCAGATACGCAGTATTTT; CDR3aa: CASNVAGSDTQYF
j_gene: TRBJ2-2; v_gene: TRBV27; len: 16; d_gene: -; abundance: -; CDR3nt: TGTGCCAGCAGTTTAAATAGCAGGGTCGACACCGGGGAGCTGTTTTTT; CDR3aa: CASSLNSRVDTGELFF
j_gene: TRBJ2-7; v_gene: TRBV7-9; len: 13; d_gene: TRBD1; abundance: -; CDR3nt: TGTGCCAGCAGCCCAGACAGGGACAGCGAGCAGTACTTC; CDR3aa: CASSPDRDSEQYF
j_gene: TRBJ2-1; v_gene: TRBV13; len: 15; d_gene: -; abundance: -; CDR3nt: TGTGCCAGCAGCTCCCGCTGGACTCTGTACAATGAGCAGTTCTTC; CDR3aa: CASSSRWTLYNEQFF
j_gene: TRBJ2-6; v_gene: TRBV4-1; len: 19; d_gene: -; abundance: -; CDR3nt: TGCGCCAGCAGCCCCCCGGGGAGGCCAGGGGGTTCTGGGGCCAACGTCCTGACTTTC; CDR3aa: CASSPPGRPGGSGANVLTF
j_gene: TRBJ1-2; v_gene: TRBV5-5; len: 16; d_gene: TRBD1; abundance: -; CDR3nt: TGTGCCAGCATCAAGCTTGACAGGGGTGAATCTCAGGGCTACACCTTC; CDR3aa: CASIKLDRGESQGYTF
j_gene: TRBJ2-1; v_gene: TRBV27; len: 16; d_gene: -; abundance: -; CDR3nt: TGTGCCAGCAGTTTATATCGGAGGGGCCGCGACAATGAGCAGTTCTTC; CDR3aa: CASSLYRRGRDNEQFF
j_gene: TRBJ2-1; v_gene: TRBV23-1; len: 10; d_gene: -; abundance: -; CDR3nt: TGCGCCAGCAGAGACCCCGTAAAGTTCTTC; CDR3aa: CASRDPVKFF
j_gene: TRBJ2-3; v_gene: TRBV5-4; len: 12; d_gene: -; abundance: -; CDR3nt: TGTGCCAGCAGGGGGGAAGGGAGTTCGCAGTATTTT; CDR3aa: CASRGEGSSQYF
j_gene: TRBJ2-7; v_gene: TRBV9; len: 14; d_gene: TRBD2; abundance: -; CDR3nt: TGTGCCAGCAGCCCTAGCGGGAGGGCCCACGAGCAGTACTTC; CDR3aa: CASSPSGRAHEQYF
j_gene: TRBJ2-3; v_gene: TRBV10-1; len: 12; d_gene: -; abundance: -; CDR3nt: TGCGCCAGCAGTGATGAGGGTGGTACGCAGTATTTT; CDR3aa: CASSDEGGTQYF
j_gene: TRBJ1-1; v_gene: TRBV27; len: 12; d_gene: -; abundance: -; CDR3nt: TGTGCCAGCCTCGACTTGAACACTGAAGCTTTCTTT; CDR3aa: CASLDLNTEAFF
j_gene: TRBJ2-3; v_gene: TRBV19; len: 14; d_gene: -; abundance: once; CDR3nt: TGTGCCAGTAGTATAGATCCCTGGGCAGATACGCAGTATTTT; CDR3aa: CASSIDPWADTQYF
j_gene: TRBJ1-1; v_gene: TRBV2; len: 14; d_gene: TRBD1; abundance: once; CDR3nt: TGTGCCCCAGCCTCTGGGCAGGGGGACACTGAAGCTTTCTTT; CDR3aa: CAPASGQGDTEAFF
j_gene: TRBJ2-7; v_gene: TRBV28; len: 13; d_gene: -; abundance: -; CDR3nt: TGTGCCAGCAGGGACTCGGGGGAACTCGAGCAGTACTTC; CDR3aa: CASRDSGELEQYF
j_gene: TRBJ2-1; v_gene: TRBV14; len: 14; d_gene: -; abundance: -; CDR3nt: TGTGCCAGCAGCATTAGGCGAGCGGTGAATGAGCAGTTCTTC; CDR3aa: CASSIRRAVNEQFF
j_gene: TRBJ2-2; v_gene: TRBV6-5; len: 15; d_gene: TRBD1; abundance: -; CDR3nt: TGTGCCAGCGGGCCCCATTTGACAGGGACCGGGGAGCTGTTTTTT; CDR3aa: CASGPHLTGTGELFF
j_gene: TRBJ2-3; v_gene: TRBV7-8; len: 17; d_gene: -; abundance: -; CDR3nt: TGTGCCAGCAGCTTAGCGCGGGACGGCCCTAGCACAGATACGCAGTATTTT; CDR3aa: CASSLARDGPSTDTQYF
j_gene: TRBJ1-1; v_gene: TRBV5-5; len: 14; d_gene: -; abundance: -; CDR3nt: TGTGCCAGCAGCTTGGGAGGAGGGGGCACTGAAGCTTTCTTT; CDR3aa: CASSLGGGGTEAFF
j_gene: TRBJ2-7; v_gene: TRBV9; len: 15; d_gene: -; abundance: -; CDR3nt: TGTGCCAGCAGCGTAGAGACGGGACCCTTCTACGAGCAGTACTTC; CDR3aa: CASSVETGPFYEQYF
j_gene: TRBJ2-5; v_gene: TRBV7-9; len: 17; d_gene: TRBD2; abundance: -; CDR3nt: TGTGCCAGCAGCGTAGTTCTAGCGGCCACGTACCAAGAGACCCAGTACTTC; CDR3aa: CASSVVLAATYQETQYF
j_gene: TRBJ2-7; v_gene: TRBV29-1; len: 14; d_gene: -; abundance: -; CDR3nt: TGCAGCGTTGGGGCGGCGACAGGTGGTTTCGGGCAGTACTTC; CDR3aa: CSVGAATGGFGQYF
j_gene: TRBJ2-1; v_gene: TRBV28; len: 16; d_gene: TRBD2; abundance: once; CDR3nt: TGTGCCAGCAGTTTATTAAGGGCGGGAGGCTACAATGAGCAGTTCTTC; CDR3aa: CASSLLRAGGYNEQFF
j_gene: TRBJ2-5; v_gene: TRBV4-2; len: 16; d_gene: -; abundance: -; CDR3nt: TGTGCCAGCAGCCAAGAGTTTAGCGGAGTGGAAGAGACCCAGTACTTC; CDR3aa: CASSQEFSGVEETQYF
j_gene: TRBJ2-7; v_gene: TRBV11-2; len: 15; d_gene: TRBD1; abundance: -; CDR3nt: TGTGCCAGCAGCTTTGGGACAGGGGATTGGTACGAGCAGTACTTC; CDR3aa: CASSFGTGDWYEQYF
j_gene: TRBJ1-5; v_gene: TRBV7-8; len: 14; d_gene: TRBD1; abundance: -; CDR3nt: TGTGCCAGCAGCCCGGGGACAGGGAATCAGCCCCAGCATTTT; CDR3aa: CASSPGTGNQPQHF
j_gene: TRBJ2-1; v_gene: TRBV7-9; len: 11; d_gene: -; abundance: -; CDR3nt: TGTGCCAGCAGTCTGAGTAATGAGCAGTTCTTC; CDR3aa: CASSLSNEQFF
j_gene: TRBJ2-5; v_gene: TRBV14; len: 15; d_gene: TRBD2; abundance: -; CDR3nt: TGTGCCAGCAGCCCCGCGACTAGCGGAGAAGAGACCCAGTACTTC; CDR3aa: CASSPATSGEETQYF
j_gene: TRBJ1-5; v_gene: TRBV2; len: 14; d_gene: TRBD1; abundance: few; CDR3nt: TGTGCCAGCAGGGAGATTGACAGGGTGCAGCCCCAGCATTTT; CDR3aa: CASREIDRVQPQHF
j_gene: TRBJ2-1; v_gene: TRBV25-1; len: 12; d_gene: -; abundance: -; CDR3nt: TGTGCCGTATCTCGAGTAGGAAATGAGCAGTTCTTC; CDR3aa: CAVSRVGNEQFF